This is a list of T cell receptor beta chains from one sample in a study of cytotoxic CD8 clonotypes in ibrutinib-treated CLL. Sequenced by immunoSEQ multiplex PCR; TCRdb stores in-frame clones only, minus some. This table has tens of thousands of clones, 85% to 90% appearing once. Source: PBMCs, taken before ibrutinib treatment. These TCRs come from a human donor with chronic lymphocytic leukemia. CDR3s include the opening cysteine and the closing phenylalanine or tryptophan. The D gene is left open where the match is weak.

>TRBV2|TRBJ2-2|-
TGTGCAAAGGGTGGGGGCATCCAGGTCGGGGAGCTGTTTTTT
CAKGGGIQVGELFF
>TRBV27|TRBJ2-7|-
TGTGCCAGCAGTTTTAGTCCTGGGAGTACGCAGTACTTC
CASSFSPGSTQYF
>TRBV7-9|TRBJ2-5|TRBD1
TGTGCCAGCAGTCGGACAGGGGCAGAGACCCAGTACTTC
CASSRTGAETQYF
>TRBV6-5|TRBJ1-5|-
TGTGCCAGCAGTAAATTAACCGGGGGGCCCCAGCATTTT
CASSKLTGGPQHF
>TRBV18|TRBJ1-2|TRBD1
TGTGCCAGCTCACCGACAGGGGACTATGGCTACACCTTC
CASSPTGDYGYTF
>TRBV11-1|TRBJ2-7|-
TGTGCCAGCAGCTTAGGCCGGACGGTAACGTCGAACTACGAGCAGTACTTC
CASSLGRTVTSNYEQYF
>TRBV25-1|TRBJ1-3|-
TGTGCCAGCAGTGAATACAGGTTCTCTGGAAACACCATATATTTT
CASSEYRFSGNTIYF
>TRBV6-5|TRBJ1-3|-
TGTGCCAGCAGTTACTTCGCGGGAGACTCTGGAAACACCATATATTTT
CASSYFAGDSGNTIYF
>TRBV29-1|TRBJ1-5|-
TGCAGCGTTCTCCTCGGGGGAAATCAGCCCCAGCATTTT
CSVLLGGNQPQHF
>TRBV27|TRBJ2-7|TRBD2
TGTGCCAGCAGGAGGACTAGCGGAAACTACGAGCAGTACTTC
CASRRTSGNYEQYF
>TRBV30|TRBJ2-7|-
TGTGCCTGGAGCCCCGGGTGGGAGCAGTACTTC
CAWSPGWEQYF
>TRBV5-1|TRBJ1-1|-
TGCGCCAGCAGCTACACGGGGGTGAACTTTGGCCGGACTGAAGCTTTCTTT
CASSYTGVNFGRTEAFF
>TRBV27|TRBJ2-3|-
TGTGCCAGCAGTTTGCGTAGGCCTAGCACAGATACGCAGTATTTT
CASSLRRPSTDTQYF
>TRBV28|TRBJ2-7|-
TGTGCCAGCAGTTTGGTGGGACTGGGAGAGCAGTACTTC
CASSLVGLGEQYF
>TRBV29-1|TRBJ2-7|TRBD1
TGCAGCGGCGGACAGGGAGTGGCCTACGAGCAGTACTTC
CSGGQGVAYEQYF
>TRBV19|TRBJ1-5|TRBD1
TGTGCCAGTGGGATGGGACAGGGGGGTTACGGCAATCAGCCCCAGCATTTT
CASGMGQGGYGNQPQHF
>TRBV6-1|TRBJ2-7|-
TGTGCCAGCAGTGATCTAGCCCGGGGCCCGCGGCACGCCTACGAGCAGTACTTC
CASSDLARGPRHAYEQYF